A single sample is the source of the 28 T cell receptor beta chains below, sequenced in a study of blood T cell repertoires in COVID-19. Assay used: immunoSEQ multiplex PCR; TCRdb lists only in-frame clones, some missing. The sample comprises about 230,000 clones, over 80% of which are singletons, and roughly 30% rests with the top ten. Material for sequencing was peripheral blood. All receptors come from a man aged 35 to 55 with acute or convalescent COVID-19.

The chain combines TRBV5-6 with TRBJ1-1; weak D call: TRBD1 (6 bases). Trimming left V 4 bases short and J 11 bases short, with 15 bases between. Germline V gene sequence: CDR1 SGHDT, CDR2 YYEEEE. This CDR3 contains 12 residues. DNA of the CDR3: TGTGCCAGCAGCCCGGTGAGGGGGATGGCTTTCTTT. Translation gives CASSPVRGMAFF.

J is TRBJ1-1 and V is TRBV15, with a weak D call TRBD1 (6 bases). Trimming removed 0 bases from V and 0 bases from J, with 23 bases in between. The CDR3 runs to 20 residues. Germline assignment: CDR1 LNHNV and CDR2 YYDKDF (reference sequence). The CDR3 is CATSRDPHGTTMWMNTEAFF. The CDR3 DNA reads TGTGCCACCAGCAGAGACCCACACGGGACAACGATGTGGATGAACACTGAAGCTTTCTTT.

The J gene is TRBJ1-2, the V gene TRBV6-5; 8 bases align to TRBD1. V lost 6 bases, J lost 3 bases, and 9 bases stayed unmatched. This CDR3 is 15 amino acids long. Germline assignment: CDR1 MNHEY and CDR2 SVGAGI. Here the CDR3 reads CASRSPGGVDYGYTF. The CDR3 bases are TGTGCCAGCAGATCCCCAGGGGGCGTCGACTATGGCTACACCTTC.

The rearrangement links TRBV3-1 (or the pseudogene TRBV3-2) to TRBJ2-7, with 9 positions matching TRBD2. V lost 0 bases to trimming and J lost 0 bases; unmatched junction nucleotides: 9. CDR1 and CDR2 from the germline V gene are LGHDT and YNNKEL (reference sequence). The CDR3 has 18 amino acids. The CDR3 DNA is TGTGCCAGCAGCCAAGATTTGGTAGCGGGAGCCAGCTCCTACGAGCAGTACTTC. Translated: CASSQDLVAGASSYEQYF.

V usage is TRBV6-6 and J usage is TRBJ1-4; tentative D call: TRBD1 (6 bases). V was shortened by 2 bases and J by 4 bases, with 14 bases between the two germline ends. CDR1 is MNHNY, CDR2 SVGAGI, per germline (reference sequence). The CDR3 is 16 amino acids. The DNA for the CDR3 is TGTGCCAGCAGTTACAGACGGGCAGGGGATAATGAAAAACTGTTTTTT. Protein sequence: CASSYRRAGDNEKLFF.

The chain couples TRBV29-1 to TRBJ1-4; possible D gene TRBD1, 5 bases. The ends were cut back, 4 bases at V and 5 bases at J, with 11 bases in the middle. The CDR3 length is 13 residues. Germline values: CDR1 SQVTM, CDR2 ANQGSEA. The DNA for the CDR3 is TGCAGCGTTGGACAGAGAAACAATGAAAAACTGTTTTTT. Its protein product is CSVGQRNNEKLFF.

In this sample, this clone turned up a few times. This chain connects TRBV7-2 to TRBJ2-2, with D unclear. The CDR3 is 16 amino acids. Germline assignment: CDR1 SGHTA and CDR2 FQGNSA. Between the trimmed V and J ends, which lost 0 bases and 6 bases, there was a span of 14 bases. This CDR3 reads CASSLAMARLAGELFF. CDR3 in DNA: TGTGCCAGCAGCTTAGCGATGGCTAGGCTCGCCGGGGAGCTGTTTTTT.

The J gene is TRBJ1-1, the V gene TRBV18; tentative D call: TRBD1 (5 bases). The V end was cut by 3 bases, the J end by 1 base, with 9 bases between. The CDR3 totals 14 residues. Per the germline V gene, CDR1 is KGHSH and CDR2 is LQKENI. This chain's CDR3 is CASSPGRANTEAFF. The CDR3 DNA sequence: TGTGCCAGCTCACCGGGCAGGGCGAACACTGAAGCTTTCTTT.

The J gene is TRBJ2-5, the V gene TRBV18; 7 positions agree with TRBD1. The CDR3 is made up of 14 amino acids. Germline V gene data show CDR1 as KGHSH and CDR2 as LQKENI. V shed 3 bases and J 5 bases; nucleotides not matched to a gene: 6. The DNA for the CDR3 is TGTGCCAGCTCACCCGGGACAGCCGGTGAGACCCAGTACTTC. Encoded protein: CASSPGTAGETQYF.

The chain combines TRBV7-2 with TRBJ2-7; D ambiguous. With 6 bases removed from V and 2 bases from J, the gap between germline ends came to 14 bases. This CDR3 is built from 14 residues. Germline V gene sequence: CDR1 SGHTA, CDR2 FQGNSA. The CDR3 spells CASSTGGSTYEQYF. The CDR3 coding sequence is TGTGCCAGCAGTACCGGCGGTTCTACCTACGAGCAGTACTTC.

Only a few counts were recorded for this clone. V usage is TRBV19 and J usage is TRBJ1-2, with 8 bases matching TRBD1. Looked up from germline, CDR1 is LNHDA and CDR2 is SQIVND (reference sequence). After removal of 1 base from V and 3 bases from J, the junction contained 7 bases not matched to a gene. CDR3 size: 16 residues. CDR3 in amino acids: CASSIGGTGDYYGYTF. The CDR3 DNA reads TGTGCCAGTAGTATAGGCGGGACAGGAGATTACTATGGCTACACCTTC.

This rearrangement joins TRBV27 to TRBJ1-2; D is uncertain. V lost 4 bases and J 3 bases, leaving 12 bases between the germline ends. The CDR3 loop spans 14 amino acids. Per germline, CDR1 MNHEY and CDR2 SMNVEV (reference sequence). CDR3 residues: CASSYRDTDYGYTF. The CDR3 nucleotides read TGTGCCAGCAGTTATCGGGATACGGACTATGGCTACACCTTC.

The rearrangement joins TRBV25-1 to TRBJ2-4, with D possibly being TRBD1 (5 bases). V was trimmed by 2 bases and J by 3 bases, leaving 5 bases between them. The CDR3 sequence is 13 residues long. Germline V gene data show CDR1 as MGHDK and CDR2 as SYGVNS. The CDR3 loop reads CASSEQGKNIQYF. CDR3 coding DNA: TGTGCCAGCAGTGAACAGGGCAAAAACATTCAGTACTTC. The full variable domain, rest sourced from reference TRBV25-1 and TRBJ2-4, is EADIYQTPRYLVIGTGKKITLECSQTMGHDKMYWYQQDPGMELHLIHYSYGVNSTEKGDLSSESTVSRIRTEHFPLTLESARPSHTSQYLCASSEQGKNIQYFGAGTRLSVL.

The chain is built from TRBV3-1 (or the pseudogene TRBV3-2) and TRBJ1-6; 9 nucleotides agree with TRBD1. J gave up 0 bases and V 4 bases, and 10 bases lay outside the gene matches. The germline V gene encodes CDR1 LGHDT and CDR2 YNNKEL (reference sequence). This CDR3 has 19 residues. In DNA form, the CDR3 reads TGTGCCAGCAGCCGAGAGACCGGGACAGGGAGCTCCTATAATTCACCCCTCCACTTT. It translates to CASSRETGTGSSYNSPLHF.

The genes are TRBV14 and TRBJ2-7; TRBD2 matches 10 bases. Germline V gene data show CDR1 as SGHDN and CDR2 as FVKESK. The CDR3 is 16 residues long. V dropped 5 bases and J dropped 3; count of bases not matched to a gene: 10. The CDR3 nucleotides read TGTGCCAGCAGCTCTATGACTAGCGGGTTTATCTACGAGCAGTACTTC. Protein sequence: CASSSMTSGFIYEQYF.

This sequence joins TRBV19 and TRBJ2-1; D is unclear. V was pared by 4 bases and J by 5 bases, with 12 bases between. The germline V gene encodes CDR1 LNHDA and CDR2 SQIVND (reference sequence). CDR3 length equals 14 residues. The CDR3 reads CASSTPGDHNEQFF. The DNA for the CDR3 is TGTGCCAGTAGTACCCCCGGAGATCACAATGAGCAGTTCTTC.

V is TRBV4-2 and J is TRBJ2-6; 8 bases map to TRBD1. V lost 4 bases, J lost 2 bases, and 7 bases stayed unmatched. The CDR3 has 17 amino acids. From germline, CDR1 is LGHNA and CDR2 YNFKEQ. As DNA, the CDR3 is TGTGCCAGCAGCCCCCAAACGACAGGGGCTGGGGCCAACGTCCTGACTTTC. Encoded protein: CASSPQTTGAGANVLTF.

The CDR3 protein is CAWSPVILAGEQFF. The CDR3 coding sequence is TGTGCCTGGAGTCCTGTTATTTTGGCAGGCGAGCAGTTCTTC. V is TRBV30 and J is TRBJ2-1; unclear D gene. The CDR3 has 14 amino acids. Germline loops: CDR1 GTSNPN, CDR2 SVGIG (reference sequence). Trimming removed 2 bases at V and 10 bases at J, with 18 bases between.

V usage is TRBV12-3 or TRBV12-4 and J usage is TRBJ1-2, with D unclear. V lost 3 bases to trimming and J lost 4 bases, with 9 bases between them. This CDR3 region has 13 residues. CDR3 bases: TGTGCCAGCAGTTTGGCGGGTGCCTATGGCTACACCTTC. It is translated as CASSLAGAYGYTF.

The chain joins TRBV6-1 to TRBJ2-1; TRBD1 aligns across 9 bases. The trim removed 2 bases at V and 6 bases at J, leaving 8 bases unmatched. Germline CDR1 and CDR2: MNHNS and SASEGT. The CDR3 consists of 16 residues. CDR3 nucleotide sequence: TGTGCCAGCAGTGAAACGGCGGGACAGGGCAGCAATGAGCAGTTCTTC. The encoded protein is CASSETAGQGSNEQFF.

The chain employs TRBV4-2 and TRBJ2-1; D may be TRBD2 (6 bases). CDR3 size: 13 residues. V lost 4 bases and J 6 bases, leaving 10 bases between the germline ends. CDR1 and CDR2 (germline): LGHNA, YNFKEQ. CDR3 sequence: CASSRLEINEQFF. For the CDR3, the DNA is TGTGCCAGCAGCCGACTAGAAATCAATGAGCAGTTCTTC.

The chain couples TRBV6-5 to TRBJ1-5, with TRBD1 as a possible D gene (5 bases). The CDR3 consists of 14 residues. V lost 10 bases and J lost 3, with 16 bases in between. CDR1 and CDR2 (germline): MNHEY, SVGAGI. The CDR3 loop is CATSPRGFNQPQHF. DNA of the CDR3: TGTGCCACCTCCCCGCGGGGGTTCAATCAGCCCCAGCATTTT.

CDR3 protein: CASSFGGELFF. The CDR3 nucleotides are TGTGCCAGCAGTTTCGGGGGGGAACTGTTTTTT. This chain connects TRBV12-3 or TRBV12-4 to TRBJ1-4; D might be TRBD1 (5 bases). V shed 3 bases and J shed 12 bases, with 8 bases lying between them. The CDR3 runs 11 residues.

V usage is TRBV5-8 and J usage is TRBJ1-3, with D possibly TRBD1 on 5 matching bases. The CDR3 consists of 15 residues. Germline V gene sequence: CDR1 SGHTS, CDR2 YDEGEE. V was pared by 2 bases and J by 3 bases, with 12 bases between. The CDR3 sequence: CASSFQGIRGNTIYF. CDR3 DNA sequence: TGTGCCAGCAGCTTCCAGGGTATTCGTGGAAACACCATATATTTT.

The CDR3 DNA reads as TGTGCCAGCAGCTCTCTTCTAATCAGCGGGAGGACAGATACGCAGTATTTT. Encoded protein: CASSSLLISGRTDTQYF. The chain links TRBV3-1 (or the pseudogene TRBV3-2) to TRBJ2-3; 9 nucleotides match TRBD2. The CDR3 covers 17 residues. Per the germline V gene, CDR1 is LGHDT and CDR2 is YNNKEL (reference sequence). J lost 3 bases, V lost 5 bases, and 12 bases had no gene match.

V and J are TRBV29-1 and TRBJ2-4; 10 positions match TRBD2. Germline V gene sequence: CDR1 SQVTM, CDR2 ANQGSEA. V dropped 5 bases and J dropped 0; count of bases not matched to a gene: 10. The CDR3 has 17 amino acids. The CDR3 nucleotides read TGCAGCGTTTCCAGCGGGAGGGCCTGGGAAGCCAAAAACATTCAGTACTTC. It specifies CSVSSGRAWEAKNIQYF.

The chain combines TRBV4-3 with TRBJ2-7; TRBD1 matches 8 bases. The germline V gene encodes CDR1 LGHNA and CDR2 YSLEER. The CDR3 is made up of 15 amino acids. Trimming at V came to 0 bases and at J to 2 bases, leaving 3 bases not matched to a gene. The CDR3 region is CASSQEKTGAYEQYF. Here the CDR3 DNA reads TGCGCCAGCAGCCAAGAGAAGACAGGGGCCTACGAGCAGTACTTC.

This clone was observed a few times. J is TRBJ1-1 and V is TRBV5-4; D gene ambiguous. Looked up from germline, CDR1 is SGHNT and CDR2 is YYREEE (reference sequence). The V end was cut by 4 bases, the J end by 5 bases, with 15 bases between. The CDR3 spans 14 residues. The DNA for the CDR3 is TGTGCCAGCAGCCCAAAACGGGTGTTAACTGAAGCTTTCTTT. Residues: CASSPKRVLTEAFF.